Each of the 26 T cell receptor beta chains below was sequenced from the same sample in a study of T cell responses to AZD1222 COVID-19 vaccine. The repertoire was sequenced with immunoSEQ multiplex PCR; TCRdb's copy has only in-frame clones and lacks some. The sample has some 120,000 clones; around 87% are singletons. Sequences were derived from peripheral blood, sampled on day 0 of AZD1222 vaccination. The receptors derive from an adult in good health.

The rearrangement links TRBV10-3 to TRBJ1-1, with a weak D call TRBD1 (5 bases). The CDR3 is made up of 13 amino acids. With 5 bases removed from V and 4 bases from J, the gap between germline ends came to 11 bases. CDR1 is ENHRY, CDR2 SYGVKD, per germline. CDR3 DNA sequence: TGTGCCATCAGTTGGGGGGAAGGCACTGAAGCTTTCTTT. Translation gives CAISWGEGTEAFF.

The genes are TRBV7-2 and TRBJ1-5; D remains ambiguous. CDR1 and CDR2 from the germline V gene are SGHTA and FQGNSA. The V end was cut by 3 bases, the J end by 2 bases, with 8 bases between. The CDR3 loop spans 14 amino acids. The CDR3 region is CASSFRQGNQPQHF. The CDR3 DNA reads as TGTGCCAGCAGCTTTCGGCAGGGCAATCAGCCCCAGCATTTT.

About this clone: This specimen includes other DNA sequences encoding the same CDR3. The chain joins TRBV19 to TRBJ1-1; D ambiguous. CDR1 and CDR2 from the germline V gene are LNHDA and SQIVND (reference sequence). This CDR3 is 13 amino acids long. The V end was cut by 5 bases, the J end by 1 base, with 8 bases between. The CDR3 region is CASSLSRNTEAFF. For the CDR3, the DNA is TGTGCCAGTAGTTTATCCAGGAACACTGAAGCTTTCTTT.

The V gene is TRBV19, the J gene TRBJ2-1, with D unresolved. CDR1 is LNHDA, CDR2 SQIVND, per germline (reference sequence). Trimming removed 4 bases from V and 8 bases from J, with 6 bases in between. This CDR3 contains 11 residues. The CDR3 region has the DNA TGTGCCAGTAGTACGTGGGATGAGCAGTTCTTC. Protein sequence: CASSTWDEQFF.

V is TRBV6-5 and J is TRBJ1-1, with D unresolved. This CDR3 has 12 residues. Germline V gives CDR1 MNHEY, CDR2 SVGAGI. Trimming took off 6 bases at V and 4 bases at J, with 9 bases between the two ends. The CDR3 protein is CASSRTFTEAFF. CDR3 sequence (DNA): TGTGCCAGCAGCCGAACTTTCACTGAAGCTTTCTTT.

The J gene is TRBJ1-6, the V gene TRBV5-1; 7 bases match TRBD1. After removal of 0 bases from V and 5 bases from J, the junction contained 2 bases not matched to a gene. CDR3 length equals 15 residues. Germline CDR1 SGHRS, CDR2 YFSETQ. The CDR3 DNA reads TGCGCCAGCAGCTTGGAGGGGGCGCATAATTCACCCCTCCACTTT. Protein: CASSLEGAHNSPLHF. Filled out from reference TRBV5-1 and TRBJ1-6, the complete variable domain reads KAGVTQTPRYLIKTRGQQVTLSCSPISGHRSVSWYQQTPGQGLQFLFEYFSETQRNKGNFPGRFSGRQFSNSRSEMNVSTLELGDSALYLCASSLEGAHNSPLHFGNGTRLTVT.

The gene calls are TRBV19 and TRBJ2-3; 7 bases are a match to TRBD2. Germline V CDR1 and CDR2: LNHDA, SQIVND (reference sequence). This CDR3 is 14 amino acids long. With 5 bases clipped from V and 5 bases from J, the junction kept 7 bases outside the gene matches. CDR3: CASSFPGGEDTQYF. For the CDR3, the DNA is TGTGCCAGTAGTTTTCCTGGGGGGGAAGATACGCAGTATTTT. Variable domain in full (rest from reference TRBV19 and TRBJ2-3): DGGITQSPKYLFRKEGQNVTLSCEQNLNHDAMYWYRQDPGQGLRLIYYSQIVNDFQKGDIAEGYSVSREKKESFPLTVTSAQKNPTAFYLCASSFPGGEDTQYFGPGTRLTVL.

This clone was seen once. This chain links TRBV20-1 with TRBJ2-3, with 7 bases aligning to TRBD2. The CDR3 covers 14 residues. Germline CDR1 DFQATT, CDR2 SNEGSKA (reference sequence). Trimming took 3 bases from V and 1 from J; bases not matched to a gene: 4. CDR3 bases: TGCAGTGCTAGTCGAGCGGGGCGCACAGATACGCAGTATTTT. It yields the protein CSASRAGRTDTQYF.

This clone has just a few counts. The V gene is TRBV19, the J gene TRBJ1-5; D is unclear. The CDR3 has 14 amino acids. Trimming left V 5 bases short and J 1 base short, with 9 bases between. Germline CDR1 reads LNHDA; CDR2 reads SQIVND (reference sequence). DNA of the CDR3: TGTGCCAGTAGTTGGGGTCTCAGCAATCAGCCCCAGCATTTT. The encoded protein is CASSWGLSNQPQHF.

The CDR3 region has the DNA TGTGCCTGGGCACAGGGGGCGGATCAGCCCCAGCATTTT. Protein: CAWAQGADQPQHF. The rearrangement joins TRBV30 to TRBJ1-5; 9 nucleotides match TRBD1. The CDR3 totals 13 residues. In germline, CDR1 is GTSNPN, CDR2 SVGIG (reference sequence). The V gene end was trimmed by 5 bases and the J gene end by 5 bases; junction bases not matched to a gene: 4.

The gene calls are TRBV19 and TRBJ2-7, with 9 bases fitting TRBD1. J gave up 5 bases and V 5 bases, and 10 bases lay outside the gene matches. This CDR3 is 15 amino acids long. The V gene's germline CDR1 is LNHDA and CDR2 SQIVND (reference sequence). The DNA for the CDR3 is TGTGCCAGTAGTGTCCGGGACAGGGCAAATCACGAGCAGTACTTC. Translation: CASSVRDRANHEQYF.

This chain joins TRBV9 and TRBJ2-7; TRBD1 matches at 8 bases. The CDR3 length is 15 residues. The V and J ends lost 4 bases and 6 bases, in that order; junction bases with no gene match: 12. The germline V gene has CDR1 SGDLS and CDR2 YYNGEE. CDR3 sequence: CASSSSQGAFSEQYF. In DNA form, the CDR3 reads TGTGCCAGCAGCTCCTCCCAGGGGGCGTTTTCCGAGCAGTACTTC. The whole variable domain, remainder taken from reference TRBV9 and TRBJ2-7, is DSGVTQTPKHLITATGQRVTLRCSPRSGDLSVYWYQQSLDQGLQFLIQYYNGEERAKGNILERFSAQQFPDLHSELNLSSLELGDSALYFCASSSSQGAFSEQYFGPGTRLTVT.

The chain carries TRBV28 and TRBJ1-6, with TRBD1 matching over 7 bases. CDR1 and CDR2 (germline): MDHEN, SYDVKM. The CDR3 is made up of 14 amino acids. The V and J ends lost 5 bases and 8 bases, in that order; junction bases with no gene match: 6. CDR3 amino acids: CASSIQGSYSPLHF. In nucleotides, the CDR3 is TGTGCCAGCAGTATACAGGGGAGTTATTCACCCCTCCACTTT.

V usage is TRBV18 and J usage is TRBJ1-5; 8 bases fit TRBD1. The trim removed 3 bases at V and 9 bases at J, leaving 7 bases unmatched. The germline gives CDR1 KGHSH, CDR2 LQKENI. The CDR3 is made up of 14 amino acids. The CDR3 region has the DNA TGTGCCAGCTCACCTGACAGGGGAGGTCGGCCCCAGCATTTT. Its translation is CASSPDRGGRPQHF.

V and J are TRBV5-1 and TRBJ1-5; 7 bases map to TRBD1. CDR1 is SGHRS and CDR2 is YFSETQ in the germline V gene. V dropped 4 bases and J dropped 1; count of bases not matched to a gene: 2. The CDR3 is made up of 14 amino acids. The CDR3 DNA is TGCGCCAGCAGCGCGGGACAGAGCAATCAGCCCCAGCATTTT. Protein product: CASSAGQSNQPQHF.

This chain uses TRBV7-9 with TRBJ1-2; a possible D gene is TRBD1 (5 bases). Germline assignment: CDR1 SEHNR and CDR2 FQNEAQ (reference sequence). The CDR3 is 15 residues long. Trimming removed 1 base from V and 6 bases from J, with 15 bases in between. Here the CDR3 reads CASSLGVGVYDGYTF. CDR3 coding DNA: TGTGCCAGCAGCTTAGGGGTAGGGGTATATGATGGCTACACCTTC.

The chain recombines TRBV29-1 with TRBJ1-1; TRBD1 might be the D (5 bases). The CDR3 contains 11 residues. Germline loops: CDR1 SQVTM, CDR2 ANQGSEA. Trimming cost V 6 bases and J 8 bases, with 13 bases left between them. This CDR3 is CSVYPGREAFF. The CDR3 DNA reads TGCAGCGTATATCCGGGACGCGAAGCTTTCTTT.

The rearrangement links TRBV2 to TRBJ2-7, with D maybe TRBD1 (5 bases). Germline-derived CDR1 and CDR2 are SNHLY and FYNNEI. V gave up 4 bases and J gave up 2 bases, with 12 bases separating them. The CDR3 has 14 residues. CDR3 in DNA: TGTGCCAGCAGTGTGTCAGGGCTTGCCTACGAGCAGTACTTC. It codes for CASSVSGLAYEQYF.

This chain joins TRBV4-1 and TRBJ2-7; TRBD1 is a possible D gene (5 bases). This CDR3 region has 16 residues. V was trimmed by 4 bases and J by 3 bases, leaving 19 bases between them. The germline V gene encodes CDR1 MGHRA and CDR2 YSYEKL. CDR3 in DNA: TGCGCCAGCAGCCCGGGCAGGGCGCGAAAAAGCTACGAGCAGTACTTC. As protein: CASSPGRARKSYEQYF.

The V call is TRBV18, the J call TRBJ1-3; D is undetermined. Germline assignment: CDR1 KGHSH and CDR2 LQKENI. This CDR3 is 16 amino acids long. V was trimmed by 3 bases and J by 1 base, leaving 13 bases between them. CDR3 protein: CASSPSIPGSGNTIYF. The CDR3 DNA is TGTGCCAGCTCACCCTCGATCCCAGGATCTGGAAACACCATATATTTT.

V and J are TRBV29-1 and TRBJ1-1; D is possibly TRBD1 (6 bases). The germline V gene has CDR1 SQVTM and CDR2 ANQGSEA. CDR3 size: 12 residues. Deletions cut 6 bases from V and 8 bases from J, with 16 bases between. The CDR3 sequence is CSVLRGQREAFF. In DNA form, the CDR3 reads TGCAGCGTCCTTAGAGGACAGAGAGAAGCTTTCTTT. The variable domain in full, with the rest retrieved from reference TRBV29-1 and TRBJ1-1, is SAVISQKPSRDICQRGTSLTIQCQVDSQVTMMFWYRQQPGQSLTLIATANQGSEATYESGFVIDKFPISRPNLTFSTLTVSNMSPEDSSIYLCSVLRGQREAFFGQGTRLTVV.

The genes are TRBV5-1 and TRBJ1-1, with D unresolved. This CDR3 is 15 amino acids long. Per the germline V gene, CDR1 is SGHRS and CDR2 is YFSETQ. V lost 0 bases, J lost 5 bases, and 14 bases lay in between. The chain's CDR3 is CASSLGAGAGTEAFF. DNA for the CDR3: TGCGCCAGCAGCTTGGGAGCGGGCGCGGGAACTGAAGCTTTCTTT.

DNA of the CDR3: TGTGCCAGCAGCAAGACAGGGTACATTGGCTACACCTTC. Translated: CASSKTGYIGYTF. The chain recombines TRBV6-2 or TRBV6-3 with TRBJ1-2, with TRBD1 matching over 7 bases. Trimming removed 6 bases from V and 7 bases from J; junction bases left unmatched: 8. The CDR3 extends over 13 amino acids. Germline CDR1 and CDR2: MNHEY and SVGEGT.

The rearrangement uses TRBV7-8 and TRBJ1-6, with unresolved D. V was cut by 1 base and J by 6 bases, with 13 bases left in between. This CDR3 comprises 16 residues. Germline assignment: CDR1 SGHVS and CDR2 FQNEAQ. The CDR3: CASSLGRRMSNSPLHF. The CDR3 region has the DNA TGTGCCAGCAGCTTAGGTAGACGGATGAGTAATTCACCCCTCCACTTT.

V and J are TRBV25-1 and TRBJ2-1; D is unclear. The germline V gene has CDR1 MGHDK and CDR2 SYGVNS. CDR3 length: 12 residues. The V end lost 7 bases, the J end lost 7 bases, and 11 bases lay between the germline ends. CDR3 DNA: TGTGCCAGCACCGGAGTTTGGAATGAGCAGTTCTTC. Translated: CASTGVWNEQFF.

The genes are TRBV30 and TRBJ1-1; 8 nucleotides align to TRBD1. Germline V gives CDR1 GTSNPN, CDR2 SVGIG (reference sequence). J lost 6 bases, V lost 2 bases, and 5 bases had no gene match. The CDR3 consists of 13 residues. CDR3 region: CAWSYGQGPEAFF. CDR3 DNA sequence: TGTGCCTGGAGTTACGGACAGGGACCTGAAGCTTTCTTT.